This entry concerns a single T cell receptor (beta chain). Its target is not known. Data came from immunoSEQ multiplex PCR; TCRdb stores just in-frame clones and leaves some out. This sample has 75,000 or so clones, with around four fifths found just once. This sample stems from a study of OX40 agonist ivuxolimab in advanced cancers. Study as a whole: An anti-OX40 (CD134) antibody with agonistic activity, ivuxolimab, was administered to patients. Subjects had a mean age of around 60 years, with a range of roughly 23 to 80; around 83% were male. General study points: Some patients who did not respond also had low normalized T-cell clonal expansion.

The V segment lost 4 bases and the J segment 3 bases; nucleotides outside the gene matches: 8. This CDR3 has 15 residues. The germline gives CDR1 LNHDA, CDR2 SQIVND (reference sequence). This clonotype originated in an adult with an advanced solid tumor such as melanoma, head and neck, liver or kidney cancer. This material consisted of CD4+ or CD8+ T cells sorted from blood, taken in a trial of the OX40 agonist ivuxolimab. The rearrangement uses TRBV19 and TRBJ1-2, with 7 bases matching TRBD1. The CDR3 here is CASSTTGTVHYGYTF. Written as DNA, the CDR3 is TGTGCCAGTAGTACTACAGGGACAGTTCACTATGGCTACACCTTC.